This TCR beta chain appears in the sequencing data of a study of shared clonotypes between healthy human individuals. Germline V gives CDR1 MNHEY, CDR2 SMNVEV (reference sequence). V shed 5 bases and J 2 bases; nucleotides not matched to a gene: 10. This CDR3 is 16 amino acids long. This clone was counted a single time. What it recognizes is unknown. Deep-level settings were used for running the assay. Clones were read by immunoSEQ multiplex PCR, and TCRdb kept only the in-frame ones, dropping some. The sample lists some 2 million clones, about 95% occurring once. Naive CD8 isolation took CD45RO-negative cells positively selected for CCR7 and excluded terminally differentiated effector memory CD45RA+ cells. General study results and limits: It was observed that approximately 5% of naive CD4 clonotypes were shared across a handful of donors. Naive subsets generally had larger estimated richness than memory subsets.

Sequenced: naive CD8+ T cells sorted from blood. The genes are TRBV27 and TRBJ2-7, with 9 positions matching TRBD1. This clonotype was sampled from a man aged 18 to 29 in good health. Here the CDR3 reads CASSTRDRDFPYEQYF. In DNA, the CDR3 is TGTGCCAGCAGTACGCGGGACAGGGATTTTCCCTACGAGCAGTACTTC.